This T cell receptor (beta chain) originates from a study of regulatory T cells in long-lasting Graves disease. This clonotype was seen many times. Arm-PCR of CDR3 regions with iRepertoire HTBI primers generated TCR beta libraries. TCRdb ran MiXCR on the multiplex PCR reads and lists one entry per CDR3 protein. The sample includes roughly 500,000 distinct CDR3 sequences, around 20% of them seen just once. The germline V and J ends were trimmed by 6 bases and 9 bases, with 9 bases remaining between them. The germline V gene encodes CDR1 MDHEN and CDR2 SYDVKM. The CDR3 runs 10 residues. Sample time point: persistent/refractory GD, antithyroid drugs over 5 years with positive TRAb. From RNA extracted from PBMCs, the TCR library was made.

This sequence originates from a female donor with Graves disease. The chain is built from TRBV28 and TRBJ2-7, with no clear D. Sample: peripheral blood mononuclear cells (PBMCs), taken when the disease was refractory, from a patient treated with antithyroid drugs. CDR3 amino acids: CASSFPVQYF. The DNA for the CDR3 is TGTGCCAGCAGCTTCCCAGTGCAGTACTTC.